These 24 T cell receptor beta chains were all obtained from the same sample, sequenced in a study of blood T cell repertoires in COVID-19. Assay used: immunoSEQ multiplex PCR; TCRdb lists only in-frame clones, some missing. The profile covers about 240,000 clones, with around 84% appearing a single time and less than 3.5% taken by the ten largest. The source material was peripheral blood. All receptors derive from a woman aged 18-29 years with acute or convalescent COVID-19.

The chain joins TRBV18 to TRBJ1-4; perhaps TRBD1 as D (5 bases). CDR3 length: 15 residues. V gave up 6 bases and J gave up 0 bases, with 11 bases separating them. Germline V gene sequence: CDR1 KGHSH, CDR2 LQKENI. The CDR3 protein is CASSRDSSTNEKLFF. The CDR3 DNA sequence: TGTGCCAGCTCGAGGGACTCCTCAACTAATGAAAAACTGTTTTTT.

For this clone: The identical CDR3 is also encoded by other nucleotide sequences in the sample. The chain carries TRBV6-5 and TRBJ1-1; no clear D. The CDR3 spans 13 residues. V was trimmed by 3 bases and J by 5 bases, leaving 10 bases between them. Germline V gives CDR1 MNHEY, CDR2 SVGAGI. Here the CDR3 DNA reads TGTGCCAGCAGTTATCGAAGAGGGACTGAAGCTTTCTTT. It is translated as CASSYRRGTEAFF.

This chain links TRBV7-2 with TRBJ2-3; 8 bases are shared with TRBD2. Germline V lookup: CDR1 SGHTA, CDR2 FQGNSA. The CDR3 sequence is 17 residues long. With 3 bases clipped from V and 4 bases from J, the junction kept 12 bases outside the gene matches. CDR3 region: CASSFGNGGRRADTQYF. In nucleotides, the CDR3 is TGTGCCAGCAGCTTCGGGAATGGCGGGAGGCGAGCAGATACGCAGTATTTT.

The chain has TRBV18 and TRBJ1-3; 8 nucleotides agree with TRBD1. The CDR3 runs 15 residues. With 5 bases clipped from V and 5 bases from J, the junction kept 8 bases outside the gene matches. The V gene's germline CDR1 is KGHSH and CDR2 LQKENI. The CDR3: CASSTRTGSRNTIYF. The CDR3 DNA follows: TGTGCCAGCTCAACCAGGACAGGGAGTCGAAACACCATATATTTT.

The CDR3 loop reads CASRTQNPGQLGRGANVLTF. CDR3 DNA sequence: TGTGCCAGCAGAACCCAAAATCCGGGACAGCTAGGTCGGGGGGCCAACGTCCTGACTTTC. The V and J genes are TRBV27 and TRBJ2-6, with 7 bases fitting TRBD1. The CDR3 is made up of 20 amino acids. CDR1 MNHEY and CDR2 SMNVEV come from the germline V gene (reference sequence). Unmatched junction bases numbered 21, after V lost 6 bases and J lost 4 bases.

V usage is TRBV7-9 and J usage is TRBJ2-7; TRBD1 might be the D (6 bases). The ends were cut back, 6 bases at V and 7 bases at J, with 28 bases in the middle. CDR3 length: 17 amino acids. Germline V gives CDR1 SEHNR, CDR2 FQNEAQ (reference sequence). The CDR3 spells CASSMLTQGIPWGEQYF. As DNA, the CDR3 is TGTGCCAGCAGTATGCTTACACAGGGAATTCCTTGGGGTGAGCAGTACTTC.

V gene TRBV29-1 combines with J gene TRBJ1-2, with 8 nucleotides matching TRBD1. Unmatched junction bases numbered 9, after V lost 3 bases and J lost 6 bases. The CDR3 totals 14 residues. The germline V gene has CDR1 SQVTM and CDR2 ANQGSEA. CDR3 sequence: CSVDPGQGRDGYTF. CDR3 coding DNA: TGCAGCGTTGACCCCGGACAGGGAAGGGATGGCTACACCTTC.

The rearrangement uses TRBV28 and TRBJ1-3; D is undetermined. This CDR3 comprises 15 residues. The V gene's germline CDR1 is MDHEN and CDR2 SYDVKM. V was clipped by 6 bases and J by 5 bases, with 17 bases between them. CDR3 protein: CASSPPREMRNTIYF. CDR3 bases: TGTGCCAGCAGCCCTCCCCGGGAGATGAGAAACACCATATATTTT.

The gene calls are TRBV4-1 and TRBJ1-4; D ambiguous. The CDR3 runs 15 residues. Germline V gene data show CDR1 as MGHRA and CDR2 as YSYEKL. Trimming stripped 0 bases from V and 8 bases from J, with 13 bases between. This chain's CDR3 is CASSQEGGRVEKLFF. CDR3 DNA: TGCGCCAGCAGCCAAGAAGGAGGGCGAGTAGAAAAACTGTTTTTT.

This chain uses TRBV11-2 with TRBJ2-7; D perhaps matches TRBD1 (6 bases). The germline gives CDR1 SGHAT, CDR2 FQNNGV. The CDR3 extends over 12 amino acids. Trimming shortened V by 5 bases and J by 4 bases, and 9 bases separated the two germline ends. The CDR3 sequence is CASSQDRYEQYF. The CDR3 region has the DNA TGTGCCAGCAGCCAAGACAGGTACGAGCAGTACTTC. Combining the CDR3 with reference TRBV11-2 and TRBJ2-7 gives the whole variable domain EAGVAQSPRYKIIEKRQSVAFWCNPISGHATLYWYQQILGQGPKLLIQFQNNGVVDDSQLPKDRFSAERLKGVDSTLKIQPAKLEDSAVYLCASSQDRYEQYFGPGTRLTVT.

The V gene is TRBV29-1, the J gene TRBJ2-1, with 7 bases that match TRBD2. CDR1 is SQVTM, CDR2 ANQGSEA, per germline. This CDR3 contains 14 residues. V trimming: 4 bases; J trimming: 2 bases; junction bases outside the gene matches: 5. CDR3 residues: CSVAASGAYNEQFF. CDR3 DNA sequence: TGCAGCGTTGCTGCTAGCGGAGCCTACAATGAGCAGTTCTTC.

Only one count was recorded for this clone. The chain is built from TRBV5-4 and TRBJ2-1; D perhaps matches TRBD1 (5 bases). This CDR3 comprises 13 residues. Germline V gene data show CDR1 as SGHNT and CDR2 as YYREEE (reference sequence). Trimming left V 4 bases short and J 6 bases short, with 11 bases between. The CDR3 DNA sequence: TGTGCCAGCAGCGGACAACGAAGCAATGAGCAGTTCTTC. Encoded protein: CASSGQRSNEQFF.

The J gene is TRBJ2-5, the V gene TRBV7-9, with 8 bases identical to TRBD1. V trimming: 5 bases; J trimming: 5 bases; junction bases outside the gene matches: 7. Germline V gene sequence: CDR1 SEHNR, CDR2 FQNEAQ (reference sequence). The length of the CDR3 is 14 residues. Written as DNA, the CDR3 is TGTGCCAGCAGCAGACAGGGGATGGCGGAGACCCAGTACTTC. Translating gives CASSRQGMAETQYF.

This sequence joins TRBV12-3 or TRBV12-4 and TRBJ2-7; 10 bases agree with TRBD1. The CDR3 totals 13 residues. V was pared by 8 bases and J by 4 bases, with 5 bases of the junction left unmatched. The CDR3 DNA reads TGTGCCAGCCGGACAGGGGGTCTGTACGAGCAGTACTTC. Protein sequence: CASRTGGLYEQYF.

The rearrangement links TRBV28 to TRBJ2-1; 14 bases map to TRBD2. This CDR3 is 17 amino acids long. From germline, CDR1 is MDHEN and CDR2 SYDVKM. With V trimmed by 5 bases and J by 9 bases, 12 bases remained unmatched. The DNA for the CDR3 is TGTGCCAGCAGTATCCCCGGACTAGCGGGAGGAGGGGCTGAGCAGTTCTTC. Residues: CASSIPGLAGGGAEQFF.

The chain carries TRBV7-2 and TRBJ1-2, with D unresolved. Trimming pared 0 bases from V and 3 bases from J, leaving 11 bases between. This CDR3 has 15 amino acids. The germline gives CDR1 SGHTA, CDR2 FQGNSA. The CDR3 region is CASSLARSPDYGYTF. For the CDR3, the DNA is TGTGCCAGCAGCTTAGCGAGGTCCCCTGACTATGGCTACACCTTC.

The rearrangement links TRBV5-4 to TRBJ1-2; TRBD1 matches at 8 bases. There are 14 residues in the CDR3. V shed 0 bases, J shed 6 bases, and the junction held 4 bases outside the gene matches. Germline-derived CDR1 and CDR2 are SGHNT and YYREEE (reference sequence). The CDR3 protein is CASSLARGQDGYTF. In nucleotides, the CDR3 is TGTGCCAGCAGCTTGGCCAGGGGGCAAGATGGCTACACCTTC.

The genes are TRBV5-4 and TRBJ2-1, with D perhaps matching TRBD2 (6 bases). Per the germline V gene, CDR1 is SGHNT and CDR2 is YYREEE (reference sequence). V lost 5 bases to trimming and J lost 5 bases, with 8 bases between them. CDR3 length: 12 residues. Here the CDR3 reads CASRGLNNEQFF. The CDR3 DNA reads TGTGCCAGCAGGGGACTTAACAATGAGCAGTTCTTC.

The rearrangement joins TRBV30 to TRBJ1-2; weak D call: TRBD1 (6 bases). V was clipped by 1 base and J by 8 bases, with 11 bases between them. This CDR3 spans 12 amino acids. Germline V gene data show CDR1 as GTSNPN and CDR2 as SVGIG (reference sequence). The CDR3 region is CAWSGGGGGYTF. The CDR3 nucleotides are TGTGCCTGGAGTGGGGGGGGCGGCGGCTACACCTTC.

The rearrangement joins TRBV7-8 to TRBJ2-4; possibly TRBD1 for D (6 bases). The germline gives CDR1 SGHVS, CDR2 FQNEAQ. The CDR3 runs 13 residues. V was pared by 5 bases and J by 7 bases, with 12 bases between. CDR3 sequence reads: CASSDRTGNIQYF. CDR3 coding DNA: TGTGCCAGCAGCGATAGAACAGGGAACATTCAGTACTTC.

J is TRBJ1-2 and V is TRBV19; tentative D call: TRBD1 (5 bases). The V gene lost 5 bases and the J gene lost 3 bases, with 16 bases spanning the gap. CDR3 length equals 15 residues. CDR1 is LNHDA and CDR2 is SQIVND in the germline V gene (reference sequence). The CDR3 loop reads CASSSPREPHYGYTF. The CDR3 DNA sequence: TGTGCCAGTAGTTCTCCCAGGGAACCCCACTATGGCTACACCTTC.

A few counts support this clone. The chain carries TRBV6-5 and TRBJ1-1; D is undetermined. The CDR3 runs 13 residues. The germline V gene has CDR1 MNHEY and CDR2 SVGAGI. Trimming cost V 6 bases and J 1 base, with 9 bases left between them. Here the CDR3 DNA reads TGTGCCAGCAGGATTCGACAGAACACTGAAGCTTTCTTT. This gives the protein CASRIRQNTEAFF.

The chain links TRBV29-1 to TRBJ1-1; no firm D call. Per germline, CDR1 SQVTM and CDR2 ANQGSEA. Trimming pared 3 bases from V and 2 bases from J, leaving 10 bases between. The CDR3 sequence is 13 residues long. The CDR3 sequence is CSVDRERNTEAFF. Here the CDR3 DNA reads TGCAGCGTTGATCGGGAGCGAAACACTGAAGCTTTCTTT.

This clone is a singleton in its sample. The chain employs TRBV4-3 and TRBJ2-7, with 9 bases identical to TRBD2. Germline-derived CDR1 and CDR2 are LGHNA and YSLEER. V gave up 2 bases and J gave up 2 bases; unmatched junction bases: 19. The CDR3 runs to 20 residues. CDR3 loop: CASSQLQLTEGSGSPYEQYF. CDR3 DNA sequence: TGCGCCAGCAGCCAACTACAGCTGACCGAAGGTAGCGGGAGTCCCTACGAGCAGTACTTC.